The present TCR beta chain was sequenced within a study of blood T cell repertoires in COVID-19. TCRdb's table, derived via immunoSEQ multiplex PCR, lists solely in-frame clones and lacks some. The data hold 130,000 to 150,000 clones, with about 85% observed a single time. Trimming shortened V by 6 bases and J by 1 base, and 8 bases separated the two germline ends. This CDR3 spans 13 amino acids. The chain has TRBV12-3 or TRBV12-4 and TRBJ2-3; D ambiguous. Sequencing was carried out using peripheral blood. The clonotype was recovered from a human donor in a cohort sampled during active COVID-19. The CDR3 DNA sequence: TGTGCCAGCAGGCGGAGACGCACAGATACGCAGTATTTT. It encodes CASRRRRTDTQYF.